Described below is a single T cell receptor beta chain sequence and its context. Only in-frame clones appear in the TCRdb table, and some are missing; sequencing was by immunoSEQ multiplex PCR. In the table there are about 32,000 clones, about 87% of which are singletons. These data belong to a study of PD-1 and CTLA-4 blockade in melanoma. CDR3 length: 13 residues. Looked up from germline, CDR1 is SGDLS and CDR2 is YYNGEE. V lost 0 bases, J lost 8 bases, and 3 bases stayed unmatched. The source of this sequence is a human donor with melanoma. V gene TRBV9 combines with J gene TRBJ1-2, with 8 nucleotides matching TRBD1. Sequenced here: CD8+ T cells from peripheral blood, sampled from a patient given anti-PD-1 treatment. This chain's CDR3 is CASSVEWTGGYTF. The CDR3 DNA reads TGTGCCAGCAGCGTAGAATGGACAGGGGGCTACACCTTC.